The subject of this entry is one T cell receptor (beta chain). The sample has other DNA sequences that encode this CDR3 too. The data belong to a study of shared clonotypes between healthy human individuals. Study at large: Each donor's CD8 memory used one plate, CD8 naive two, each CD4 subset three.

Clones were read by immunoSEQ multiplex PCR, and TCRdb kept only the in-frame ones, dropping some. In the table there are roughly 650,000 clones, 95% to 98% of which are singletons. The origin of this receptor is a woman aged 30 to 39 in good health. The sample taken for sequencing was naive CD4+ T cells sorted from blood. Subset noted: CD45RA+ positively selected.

As DNA, the CDR3 is TGTGCCAGCAGTTATGGACAGGGTTACTATGGCTACACCTTC. This translates into CASSYGQGYYGYTF. The rearrangement joins TRBV6-5 to TRBJ1-2; 8 bases are a match to TRBD1. Per germline, CDR1 MNHEY and CDR2 SVGAGI. The CDR3 is 14 residues long. V lost 3 bases to trimming and J lost 3 bases; unmatched junction nucleotides: 3.